The entry below gives a single TCR beta chain sequence along with its context. The antigen remains undetermined. The sample originates from a study of radiation and T cells in renal cell carcinoma. Study information: Nephrectomy followed 15 Gy stereotactic body radiation by 4 weeks. The study's findings and limits: Top tumor clonotypes rose in blood 2 weeks post-radiation, then contracted.

CDR1 is WSHSY, CDR2 SAAADI, per germline. Trimming took off 7 bases at V and 0 bases at J, with 16 bases between the two ends. The CDR3 covers 16 residues. Time point denoted: blood 2 weeks post-SBRT. Stated treatment: 15 Gy SBRT to primary tumor, nephrectomy 4 weeks later. The patient's renal cell carcinoma had clear cell pathology. Profiling relied on immunoSEQ multiplex PCR, and the TCRdb table lists in-frame clones only, not all of them. The sample has about 49,000 clones, about 80% seen once. The source was blood, collected from a patient whose treatment included radiotherapy and nephrectomy. The rearrangement links TRBV10-2 to TRBJ2-1; perhaps TRBD1 as D (6 bases). This clonotype was sampled from a woman in her 70s with renal cell carcinoma. This CDR3 reads CASINRVSGSYNEQFF. Here the CDR3 DNA reads TGCGCCAGCATTAACAGGGTAAGCGGCTCCTACAATGAGCAGTTCTTC.